The 17 T cell receptor beta chains below were found in one sample sequenced in a study of blood T cells in healthy people across ages. A J-beta primer mix and a sample-barcoded 5' primer were used in a second PCR of roughly 6 to 12 cycles. Using its own MiXCR run on the 5' RACE reads, TCRdb lists one record per CDR3 protein. The sample comprises fewer than 800,000 distinct CDR3 sequences, about 32% of which are singletons, and 15% rests with the top ten. Sequencing was carried out using blood. All receptors come from a woman aged 80 or older in good health.

The sample holds many counts of this clonotype. The V and J genes are TRBV6-2 or TRBV6-3 and TRBJ2-7; D is tentatively TRBD1 or TRBD2 (5 bases each). The ends were cut back, 7 bases at V and 2 bases at J, with 12 bases in the middle. This CDR3 is 13 amino acids long. Germline V gene sequence: CDR1 MNHEY, CDR2 SVGEGT. Written as DNA, the CDR3 is TGTGCCAGCAATCCGGGGCCTACCTACGAGCAGTACTTC. This gives the protein CASNPGPTYEQYF.

V and J are TRBV7-6 and TRBJ1-1, with 7 bases that match TRBD1. The CDR3 is 14 amino acids. V gave up 2 bases and J gave up 6 bases; unmatched junction bases: 6. Germline CDR1 SGHVS, CDR2 FNYEAQ. CDR3 sequence: CASSLTGANSEAFF. As DNA, the CDR3 is TGTGCCAGCAGCTTAACAGGGGCGAATTCTGAAGCTTTCTTT.

This clonotype has just a few counts. The chain links TRBV20-1 to TRBJ2-2, with 12 bases lining up with TRBD2. In germline, CDR1 is DFQATT, CDR2 SNEGSKA (reference sequence). There are 14 residues in the CDR3. Losses at the gene ends were 3 bases for V and 6 bases for J; bases not matched to a gene: 2. CDR3 residues: CSARASGGAGELFF. For the CDR3, the DNA is TGCAGTGCTAGGGCTAGCGGGGGGGCCGGGGAGCTGTTTTTT.

A word on this clonotype: A read error may produce the germline difference seen at one junction end. V and J are TRBV5-1 and TRBJ2-2, with D perhaps TRBD2 (6 bases). The CDR3 is 16 amino acids. Germline-derived CDR1 and CDR2 are SGHRS and YFSETQ. The CDR3 DNA reads as TGCGCCAGCAGCTTGGCCCCAGGGAGGAGCACCGGGGAGCGGTTTTTT. Translating gives CASSLAPGRSTGERFF.

This clonotype was seen ten or more times. This chain links TRBV3-1 with TRBJ2-1, with 15 bases aligning to TRBD2. Trimming at V came to 3 bases and at J to 0 bases, leaving 3 bases not matched to a gene. Germline CDR1 reads LGHDT; CDR2 reads YNNKEL (reference sequence). The CDR3 runs to 18 residues. The CDR3 reads CASSHRTSGGDSYNEQFF. The DNA for the CDR3 is TGTGCCAGCAGCCACCGGACTAGCGGGGGGGACTCCTACAATGAGCAGTTCTTC.

This clonotype was recorded at least ten times. The junction departs from germline at one end; a sequencing error may be responsible. The rearrangement uses TRBV11-2 and TRBJ1-1, with 7 positions matching TRBD1. The CDR3 has 14 residues. In germline, CDR1 is SGHAT, CDR2 FQNNGV. CDR3 bases: TGTGCCAGCAGTTTAGGGACAGCGAACACTGAAGCTTTCTTT. It codes for CASSLGTANTEAFF.

This clonotype was seen more than once but under ten times. The V and J genes are TRBV20-1 and TRBJ1-5, with D perhaps matching TRBD1 (6 bases). Between the trimmed V and J ends, which lost 6 bases and 0 bases, there was a span of 9 bases. Germline CDR1 DFQATT, CDR2 SNEGSKA (reference sequence). This CDR3 is built from 13 residues. CDR3 region: CSARQDSNQPQHF. CDR3 coding DNA: TGCAGTGCCCGACAGGATAGCAATCAGCCCCAGCATTTT.

Regarding this clonotype: A single base separates this from a much larger clone, so it may be a read error. This chain joins TRBV6-5 and TRBJ2-1, with TRBD1 as a possible D gene (7 bases). The CDR3 is 15 amino acids. Deletions cut 4 bases from V and 5 bases from J, with 15 bases between. Germline V gene data show CDR1 as MNHEY and CDR2 as SVGAGI. The CDR3 is CASSWAGQTDNEQFF. CDR3 bases: TGTGCCAGCAGTTGGGCGGGACAGACCGACAATGAGCAGTTCTTC.

Points on this clonotype: The missing conserved phenylalanine or tryptophan at the end of this CDR3 makes a read error likely. The chain recombines TRBV11-3 with TRBJ2-1, with D uncertain. The CDR3 is made up of 13 amino acids. V was clipped by 5 bases and J by 2 bases, with 7 bases between them. Germline V gene data show CDR1 as SGHNT and CDR2 as YENEEA. This CDR3 is CASSPGPYNEQFV. The CDR3 DNA is TGTGCCAGCAGCCCTGGACCCTACAATGAGCAGTTCGTC.

This clonotype has more than one count but fewer than ten. This chain uses TRBV6-1 with TRBJ1-1; D ambiguous. The CDR3 has 14 amino acids. With 6 bases removed from V and 5 bases from J, the gap between germline ends came to 16 bases. The germline V gene has CDR1 MNHNS and CDR2 SASEGT. DNA of the CDR3: TGTGCCAGCAGCCGCGACACCTCGGGGACTGAAGCTTTCTTT. Its translation: CASSRDTSGTEAFF.

This clonotype was found many times. The CDR3 loop reads CASSRPGTPNIQYF. DNA for the CDR3: TGCGCCAGCAGCCGGCCAGGGACACCTAACATTCAGTACTTC. V usage is TRBV5-1 and J usage is TRBJ2-4, with D perhaps TRBD1 (6 bases). The germline V and J ends were trimmed by 4 bases and 7 bases, with 15 bases remaining between them. Germline loops: CDR1 SGHRS, CDR2 YFSETQ. CDR3 length: 14 residues.

The V gene is TRBV20-1, the J gene TRBJ2-3, with 12 bases identical to TRBD2. The V gene's germline CDR1 is DFQATT and CDR2 SNEGSKA (reference sequence). V shed 5 bases, J shed 0 bases, and the junction held 18 bases outside the gene matches. The CDR3 length is 20 residues. CDR3 nucleotides: TGCAGTGCTGAGGGTATCTCGACTAGCGGGGGCCTAGGGAGCACAGATACGCAGTATTTT. Protein sequence: CSAEGISTSGGLGSTDTQYF.

This sequence joins TRBV4-1 and TRBJ2-2, with 9 bases aligning to TRBD2. The CDR3 extends over 20 amino acids. Germline CDR1 and CDR2: MGHRA and YSYEKL. Germline trimming cut 1 base from V and 4 bases from J; bases unmatched to any gene: 16. CDR3 in amino acids: CASSQGYASGAVGGTGELFF. For the CDR3, the DNA is TGCGCCAGCAGCCAAGGATACGCTAGCGGGGCGGTGGGTGGCACCGGGGAGCTGTTTTTT.

Remarks on this clonotype: Its ends do not fully match the called genes, so a read error is possible. The chain links TRBV9 to TRBJ2-5; D is ambiguous. Germline V gene sequence: CDR1 SGDLS, CDR2 YYNGEE. The CDR3 has 15 amino acids. In DNA form, the CDR3 reads TGTGTCAGCAGCCTCCGCCTGGGAAACTCGTACGAGCAGGACTTC. It specifies CVSSLRLGNSYEQDF. The complete variable domain, with remaining parts taken from reference TRBV9 and TRBJ2-5, reads DSGVTQTPKHLITATGQRVTLRCSPRSGDLSVYWYQQSLDQGLQFLIQYYNGEERAKGNILERFSAQQFPDLHSELNLSSLELGDSALYFCVSSLRLGNSYEQDFGPGTRLLVL.

This clonotype has at least ten counts. The chain is built from TRBV20-1 and TRBJ2-5; TRBD1 matches 9 bases. CDR1 is DFQATT and CDR2 is SNEGSKA in the germline V gene (reference sequence). The length of the CDR3 is 13 residues. V lost 6 bases and J lost 2; bases outside the gene matches: 4. CDR3 residues: CSAGTGLQETQYF. DNA of the CDR3: TGCAGTGCGGGGACAGGGCTTCAAGAGACCCAGTACTTC.

CDR3 coding DNA: TGTGCCAGCAGTGGGACCGTCTCATATGGCTACACCTTC. It translates to CASSGTVSYGYTF. The rearrangement joins TRBV6-5 to TRBJ1-2; D possibly corresponds to TRBD1 (5 bases). Trimming removed 5 bases from V and 5 bases from J, with 12 bases in between. This CDR3 is 13 amino acids long. Looked up from germline, CDR1 is MNHEY and CDR2 is SVGAGI.

This clonotype has only a few counts. V gene TRBV6-5 combines with J gene TRBJ1-1; unclear D gene. This CDR3 contains 13 residues. Germline assignment: CDR1 MNHEY and CDR2 SVGAGI. With 0 bases removed from V and 11 bases from J, the gap between germline ends came to 13 bases. The CDR3: CASSYSVVQRAFF. CDR3 DNA: TGTGCCAGCAGTTACTCGGTGGTCCAAAGGGCTTTCTTT.